These 32 T cell receptor beta chains were all obtained from the same sample, sequenced in a study of T cell clonotyping in hematopoietic cell transplantation. The sample's time point: recipient sample about 28 days before transplant, after cytoreduction. Only in-frame clones appear in the TCRdb table, and some are missing; sequencing was by immunoSEQ multiplex PCR. The data contain 45,000 or so clones, roughly 80% of them singletons. The material was peripheral blood mononuclear cells, obtained before stem cell transplant. The receptors were gathered from a man in his 60s with myelodysplastic syndrome. Some clones in this sample may be carry-over from other donors' samples.

The chain carries TRBV15 and TRBJ2-6, with D possibly matching TRBD2 (6 bases). Germline V gene data show CDR1 as LNHNV and CDR2 as YYDKDF (reference sequence). V lost 8 bases to trimming and J lost 0 bases, with 17 bases between them. CDR3 size: 17 residues. CDR3: CATALGGYGSGANVLTF. The DNA of the CDR3 is TGTGCCACCGCCCTCGGGGGTTACGGCTCTGGGGCCAACGTCCTGACTTTC.

This clone came up once. V is TRBV19 and J is TRBJ1-1, with 7 positions matching TRBD1. This CDR3 comprises 17 residues. CDR1 and CDR2 (germline): LNHDA, SQIVND (reference sequence). The V and J ends lost 0 bases and 4 bases, in that order; junction bases with no gene match: 11. Written as DNA, the CDR3 is TGTGCCAGTAGTATAGACCGGGACAGCCGCGGCGGCACTGAAGCTTTCTTT. Protein: CASSIDRDSRGGTEAFF.

V gene TRBV29-1 combines with J gene TRBJ1-2; D uncertain. From germline, CDR1 is SQVTM and CDR2 ANQGSEA. The V and J ends lost 3 bases and 8 bases respectively, with 16 bases between them. This CDR3 comprises 13 residues. CDR3 sequence (DNA): TGCAGCGTTGACAAAAGCCAGGTCCGGGGCTACACCTTC. It codes for CSVDKSQVRGYTF.

The gene calls are TRBV30 and TRBJ1-1; no clear D. V was shortened by 3 bases and J by 3 bases, with 5 bases between the two germline ends. Germline CDR1 is GTSNPN and CDR2 is SVGIG (reference sequence). CDR3 size: 11 residues. Here the CDR3 reads CAWSQDTEAFF. The CDR3 bases are TGTGCCTGGAGCCAAGACACTGAAGCTTTCTTT. Full variable domain (missing parts from reference TRBV30 and TRBJ1-1): SQTIHQWPATLVQPVGSPLSLECTVEGTSNPNLYWYRQAAGRGLQLLFYSVGIGQISSEVPQNLSASRPQDRQFILSSKKLLLSDSGFYLCAWSQDTEAFFGQGTRLTVV.

The chain is built from TRBV6-4 and TRBJ2-1, with 8 bases identical to TRBD1. The CDR3 is 16 amino acids. After removal of 0 bases from V and 7 bases from J, the junction contained 8 bases not matched to a gene. The V gene's germline CDR1 is MRHNA and CDR2 SNTAGT. The CDR3 nucleotides are TGTGCCAGCAGTGACTCCCCAGGGGGCGTTTGGAATGAGCAGTTCTTC. Its translation is CASSDSPGGVWNEQFF.

This clone has only one observation. The chain joins TRBV4-3 to TRBJ2-7, with no clear D. Trimming removed 0 bases at V and 0 bases at J, with 9 bases between. This CDR3 comprises 15 residues. The germline CDR1 and CDR2 sequences are LGHNA and YSLEER. The CDR3 DNA follows: TGCGCCAGCAGCCAAGATAGAGCACCCTCCTACGAGCAGTACTTC. Translating it yields CASSQDRAPSYEQYF.

The genes are TRBV9 and TRBJ1-1; a possible D gene is TRBD1 (6 bases). V lost 0 bases and J lost 5, with 11 bases in between. Germline CDR1 and CDR2: SGDLS and YYNGEE. This CDR3 has 14 residues. As DNA, the CDR3 is TGTGCCAGCAGCGTAGACCCTAGGGGGACTGAAGCTTTCTTT. This gives the protein CASSVDPRGTEAFF.

This clone was detected only once. This sequence joins TRBV10-3 and TRBJ2-5, with D perhaps assigned TRBD1 or TRBD2 (5 bases each). Germline-derived CDR1 and CDR2 are ENHRY and SYGVKD. The ends were cut back, 4 bases at V and 2 bases at J, with 8 bases in the middle. CDR3 length: 13 residues. The CDR3 loop reads CAISGREQETQYF. In nucleotides, the CDR3 is TGTGCCATCAGTGGCAGGGAGCAAGAGACCCAGTACTTC.

V is TRBV10-3 and J is TRBJ2-5; 9 nucleotides line up with TRBD2. Germline V gene lookup returns CDR1 ENHRY and CDR2 SYGVKD. The CDR3 runs to 15 residues. Trimming at V came to 4 bases and at J to 3 bases, leaving 6 bases not matched to a gene. The CDR3, as DNA: TGTGCCATCAGTGCGGTTGGCGGGGGGGAAGAGACCCAGTACTTC. It specifies CAISAVGGGEETQYF.

The rearrangement links TRBV19 to TRBJ2-2, with 7 bases fitting TRBD1. The CDR3 spans 15 residues. The germline gives CDR1 LNHDA, CDR2 SQIVND (reference sequence). Unmatched junction bases numbered 7, after V lost 5 bases and J lost 4 bases. CDR3 bases: TGTGCCAGTAGTCAGACAGGGCGGAGCACCGGGGAGCTGTTTTTT. This codes for CASSQTGRSTGELFF.

The rearrangement uses TRBV7-9 and TRBJ1-3; D may be TRBD1 (6 bases). The CDR3 loop spans 15 amino acids. With 8 bases removed from V and 0 bases from J, the gap between germline ends came to 14 bases. The germline V gene encodes CDR1 SEHNR and CDR2 FQNEAQ (reference sequence). The chain's CDR3 is CASGPRGSSGNTIYF. The CDR3 DNA reads TGTGCCAGCGGCCCGAGGGGGTCCTCTGGAAACACCATATATTTT.

The chain employs TRBV7-2 and TRBJ2-3; D is unresolved. The V end lost 2 bases, the J end lost 5 bases, and 5 bases lay between the germline ends. Germline V CDR1 and CDR2: SGHTA, FQGNSA. This CDR3 spans 12 amino acids. CDR3 coding DNA: TGTGCCAGCAGCTTAACCGGAGATACGCAGTATTTT. It encodes CASSLTGDTQYF. Together with reference TRBV7-2 and TRBJ2-3, the CDR3 gives the full variable domain: GAGVSQSPSNKVTEKGKDVELRCDPISGHTALYWYRQSLGQGLEFLIYFQGNSAPDKSGLPSDRFSAERTGGSVSTLTIQRTQQEDSAVYLCASSLTGDTQYFGPGTRLTVL.

The rearrangement joins TRBV20-1 to TRBJ2-7; D may be TRBD1 (5 bases). The CDR3 contains 11 residues. Germline CDR1 reads DFQATT; CDR2 reads SNEGSKA (reference sequence). The V gene lost 6 bases and the J gene lost 3 bases, with 9 bases spanning the gap. The CDR3 coding sequence is TGCAGTGCCGGCGGACACTACGAGCAGTACTTC. Translation: CSAGGHYEQYF.

The chain links TRBV27 to TRBJ2-1; the match to TRBD2 covers 7 bases. The CDR3 extends over 12 amino acids. Germline V gives CDR1 MNHEY, CDR2 SMNVEV (reference sequence). The ends lost 4 bases at V and 9 bases at J; junction bases unmatched: 3. This CDR3 reads CASSWTSSEQFF. CDR3 bases: TGTGCCAGCAGTTGGACTAGTTCTGAGCAGTTCTTC.

The DNA for the CDR3 is TGCGCCAGCAGCTTTTCCGGGACAGGGTATCAGCCCCAGCATTTT. It codes for CASSFSGTGYQPQHF. The chain uses TRBV5-1 and TRBJ1-5, with 9 nucleotides matching TRBD1. This CDR3 has 15 amino acids. CDR1 and CDR2 (germline): SGHRS, YFSETQ. V shed 2 bases, J shed 5 bases, and the junction held 5 bases outside the gene matches.

The chain uses TRBV6-5 and TRBJ2-7; 8 bases line up with TRBD1. This CDR3 region has 14 residues. The V segment lost 5 bases and the J segment 3 bases; nucleotides outside the gene matches: 6. Germline-derived CDR1 and CDR2 are MNHEY and SVGAGI. The CDR3 DNA sequence: TGTGCCAGCAGTCGACAGGGGACGTACTACGAGCAGTACTTC. Translation gives CASSRQGTYYEQYF.

A few counts support this clone. The rearrangement joins TRBV5-1 to TRBJ2-5, with D perhaps matching TRBD2 (6 bases). V lost 4 bases to trimming and J lost 4 bases, with 14 bases between them. The CDR3 has 14 residues. Per the germline V gene, CDR1 is SGHRS and CDR2 is YFSETQ. DNA for the CDR3: TGCGCCAGCAGCGAGGGGTCTAGCGTAGAGACCCAGTACTTC. This codes for CASSEGSSVETQYF.

The gene calls are TRBV6-5 and TRBJ1-1; D is unclear. The CDR3 spans 15 residues. CDR1 is MNHEY, CDR2 SVGAGI, per germline. Trimming cost V 7 bases and J 1 base, with 16 bases left between them. The CDR3 coding sequence is TGTGCCAGCAACCTCGCCAGGAGGGCGAACACTGAAGCTTTCTTT. Its protein product is CASNLARRANTEAFF.

The chain is built from TRBV5-1 and TRBJ1-1; 7 positions match TRBD1. CDR3 length: 15 amino acids. Trimming cost V 0 bases and J 4 bases; bases outside gene matches: 6. Germline-derived CDR1 and CDR2 are SGHRS and YFSETQ. For the CDR3, the DNA is TGCGCCAGCAGCTTGGGACAGGGTTTCAGCACTGAAGCTTTCTTT. It translates to CASSLGQGFSTEAFF. Based on the CDR3 plus reference TRBV5-1 and TRBJ1-1, the full variable domain is KAGVTQTPRYLIKTRGQQVTLSCSPISGHRSVSWYQQTPGQGLQFLFEYFSETQRNKGNFPGRFSGRQFSNSRSEMNVSTLELGDSALYLCASSLGQGFSTEAFFGQGTRLTVV.

J is TRBJ1-4 and V is TRBV6-1; D not certain. The germline V gene encodes CDR1 MNHNS and CDR2 SASEGT. The CDR3 is 14 residues long. Between the trimmed V and J ends, which lost 5 bases and 4 bases, there was a span of 11 bases. CDR3 residues: CASSRRGINEKLFF. The CDR3 bases are TGTGCCAGCAGTCGTAGAGGGATTAATGAAAAACTGTTTTTT.

The rearrangement uses TRBV4-3 and TRBJ1-6; the D gene is possibly TRBD1 (6 bases). CDR3 length: 16 amino acids. Germline V CDR1 and CDR2: LGHNA, YSLEER. Trimming removed 0 bases at V and 7 bases at J, with 13 bases between. In DNA form, the CDR3 reads TGCGCCAGCAGCCAAGATAGTGGGGGGCAGAATTCACCCCTCCACTTT. This translates into CASSQDSGGQNSPLHF.

The chain joins TRBV5-1 to TRBJ1-1; TRBD1 agrees at 7 bases. The CDR3 extends over 15 amino acids. Germline values: CDR1 SGHRS, CDR2 YFSETQ. The V segment lost 2 bases and the J segment 1 base; nucleotides outside the gene matches: 5. The CDR3 coding sequence is TGCGCCAGCAGCTTTGGACAGGCGAAGAACACTGAAGCTTTCTTT. This sequence encodes CASSFGQAKNTEAFF.

The V and J genes are TRBV5-4 and TRBJ1-2, with D possibly TRBD1 on 5 matching bases. Trimming left V 4 bases short and J 8 bases short, with 18 bases between. Germline values: CDR1 SGHNT, CDR2 YYREEE (reference sequence). The CDR3 is 14 amino acids. The CDR3 bases are TGTGCCAGCAGCGCCGACAGCCAAGGCAGGGGCTACACCTTC. This codes for CASSADSQGRGYTF.

The J gene is TRBJ2-3, the V gene TRBV19, with no clear D. Germline V gene data show CDR1 as LNHDA and CDR2 as SQIVND (reference sequence). V was clipped by 5 bases and J by 2 bases, with 8 bases between them. The CDR3 is made up of 13 amino acids. The DNA for the CDR3 is TGTGCCAGTAGTTTTATCATCACAGATACGCAGTATTTT. As protein: CASSFIITDTQYF.

This clone was seen a single time. V gene TRBV4-3 combines with J gene TRBJ2-3; 9 bases fit TRBD2. The CDR3 is 16 amino acids. V trimming: 0 bases; J trimming: 6 bases; junction bases outside the gene matches: 7. Germline lookup yields CDR1 LGHNA and CDR2 YSLEER. CDR3 in DNA: TGCGCCAGCAGCCAAGATAGGCGGGGGGGCAGGGATACGCAGTATTTT. It codes for CASSQDRRGGRDTQYF.

This chain uses TRBV19 with TRBJ2-5; 8 positions match TRBD1. Germline V gene lookup returns CDR1 LNHDA and CDR2 SQIVND (reference sequence). The CDR3 loop spans 14 amino acids. V was clipped by 2 bases and J by 5 bases; unmatched bases: 4. The CDR3 is CASSIQGAWETQYF. In nucleotides, the CDR3 is TGTGCCAGTAGTATACAGGGGGCATGGGAGACCCAGTACTTC.

The chain links TRBV6-6 to TRBJ1-5; perhaps TRBD1 as D (5 bases). Germline values: CDR1 MNHNY, CDR2 SVGAGI (reference sequence). This CDR3 is built from 12 residues. V lost 6 bases to trimming and J lost 2 bases, with 5 bases between them. This CDR3 reads CASRQGNQPQHF. Here the CDR3 DNA reads TGTGCCAGCAGACAGGGCAATCAGCCCCAGCATTTT.

The V and J genes are TRBV6-5 and TRBJ1-1; TRBD1 is a possible D gene (5 bases). Germline V gene data show CDR1 as MNHEY and CDR2 as SVGAGI. The CDR3 has 13 residues. V gave up 6 bases and J gave up 1 base, with 9 bases separating them. The CDR3 sequence: CASRLGQNTEAFF. CDR3 DNA: TGTGCCAGCAGATTGGGGCAGAACACTGAAGCTTTCTTT.

The chain carries TRBV6-5 and TRBJ2-7; the D gene is possibly TRBD2 (6 bases). V was pared by 5 bases and J by 4 bases, with 9 bases between. The germline CDR1 and CDR2 sequences are MNHEY and SVGAGI. CDR3 length: 12 amino acids. The CDR3 DNA reads as TGTGCCAGCAGTGATGGGGGGTACGAGCAGTACTTC. Protein sequence: CASSDGGYEQYF.

The chain employs TRBV6-5 and TRBJ1-1; maybe TRBD1 (5 bases). Per the germline V gene, CDR1 is MNHEY and CDR2 is SVGAGI. The CDR3 is 13 residues long. Trimming took 7 bases from V and 1 from J, leaving 10 bases between them. The CDR3 coding sequence is TGTGCCAGCAAGGGGTTTGGGAACACTGAAGCTTTCTTT. Encoded protein: CASKGFGNTEAFF.

The genes are TRBV5-8 and TRBJ1-1; unclear D gene. Looked up from germline, CDR1 is SGHTS and CDR2 is YDEGEE. V was trimmed by 0 bases and J by 4 bases, leaving 13 bases between them. This CDR3 comprises 15 residues. The CDR3 bases are TGTGCCAGCAGCTTGGCGTTTGGCCGCGGCACTGAAGCTTTCTTT. Translating gives CASSLAFGRGTEAFF.

The chain employs TRBV11-2 and TRBJ2-3, with 10 nucleotides matching TRBD1. Unmatched junction bases numbered 12, after V lost 4 bases and J lost 2 bases. CDR1 SGHAT and CDR2 FQNNGV come from the germline V gene. The CDR3 loop spans 18 amino acids. Written as DNA, the CDR3 is TGTGCCAGCAGCTCCGACAGGGGGCGTGGGGGAAACACAGATACGCAGTATTTT. This codes for CASSSDRGRGGNTDTQYF.